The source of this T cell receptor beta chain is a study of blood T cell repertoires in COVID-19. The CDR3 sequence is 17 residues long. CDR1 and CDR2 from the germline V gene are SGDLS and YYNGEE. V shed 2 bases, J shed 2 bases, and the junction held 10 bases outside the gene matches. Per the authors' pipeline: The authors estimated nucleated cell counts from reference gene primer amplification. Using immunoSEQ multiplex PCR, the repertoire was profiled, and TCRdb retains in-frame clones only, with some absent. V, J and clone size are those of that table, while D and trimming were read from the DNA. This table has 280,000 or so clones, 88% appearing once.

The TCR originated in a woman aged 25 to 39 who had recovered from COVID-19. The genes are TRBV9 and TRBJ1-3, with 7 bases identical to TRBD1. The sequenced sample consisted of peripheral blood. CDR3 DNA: TGTGCCAGCAGCGTTTCCAGGGGGGCGGAACCTGGAAACACCATATATTTT. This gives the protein CASSVSRGAEPGNTIYF.